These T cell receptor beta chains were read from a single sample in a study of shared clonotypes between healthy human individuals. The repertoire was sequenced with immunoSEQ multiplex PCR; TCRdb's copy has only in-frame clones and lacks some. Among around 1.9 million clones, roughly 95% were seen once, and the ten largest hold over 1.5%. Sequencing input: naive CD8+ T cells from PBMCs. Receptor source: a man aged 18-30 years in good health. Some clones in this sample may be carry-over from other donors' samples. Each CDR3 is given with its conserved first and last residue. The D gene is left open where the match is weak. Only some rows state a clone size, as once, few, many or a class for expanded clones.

CDR3nt: TGTGCCAGTCTACAGGGGGTCGGCTATGGCTACACCTTC; CDR3aa: CASLQGVGYGYTF; abundance: NA; j_gene: TRBJ1-2; d_gene: TRBD1; v_gene: TRBV19
CDR3nt: TGTGCCAGCAGACCCGGGACTAGCGGGAGCGAGCAGTACTTC; CDR3aa: CASRPGTSGSEQYF; abundance: NA; j_gene: TRBJ2-7; d_gene: TRBD2; v_gene: TRBV28
CDR3nt: TGTGCCAGTAGTATCTCGACTAGCGGGAGGGGATACGAGCAGTACTTC; CDR3aa: CASSISTSGRGYEQYF; abundance: NA; j_gene: TRBJ2-7; d_gene: TRBD2; v_gene: TRBV19
CDR3nt: TGTGCCAGCAGTTTAGGGAGTGAGCAGTACTTC; CDR3aa: CASSLGSEQYF; abundance: NA; j_gene: TRBJ2-7; d_gene: NA; v_gene: TRBV28
CDR3nt: TGTGCCAGCAGCCCCGGACTAGCGGGAGGCACAGATACGCAGTATTTT; CDR3aa: CASSPGLAGGTDTQYF; abundance: NA; j_gene: TRBJ2-3; d_gene: TRBD2; v_gene: TRBV7-9
CDR3nt: TGTGCCAGCAGCGGGGGCACCGGGGAGCTGTTTTTT; CDR3aa: CASSGGTGELFF; abundance: once; j_gene: TRBJ2-2; d_gene: NA; v_gene: TRBV9
CDR3nt: TGCGCCAGCAGGGGCACTCCCTACGAGCAGTACTTC; CDR3aa: CASRGTPYEQYF; abundance: NA; j_gene: TRBJ2-7; d_gene: NA; v_gene: TRBV5-1
CDR3nt: TGTGCCAGTAGTAAGGGGGACAGGGGACCCTACGAGCAGTACTTC; CDR3aa: CASSKGDRGPYEQYF; abundance: NA; j_gene: TRBJ2-7; d_gene: TRBD1; v_gene: TRBV19
CDR3nt: TGTGCCAGCAGTTTATCGGATCGGCAGCTTGAAGCTTTCTTT; CDR3aa: CASSLSDRQLEAFF; abundance: NA; j_gene: TRBJ1-1; d_gene: NA; v_gene: TRBV27
CDR3nt: TGTGCCAGCATTCCTCACCTTTCTAACACTGAAGCTTTCTTT; CDR3aa: CASIPHLSNTEAFF; abundance: NA; j_gene: TRBJ1-1; d_gene: NA; v_gene: TRBV6-5
CDR3nt: TGCGCCAGCAGAGAGGGGGGAGGCGTGGATGGCTACACCTTC; CDR3aa: CASREGGGVDGYTF; abundance: NA; j_gene: TRBJ1-2; d_gene: NA; v_gene: TRBV4-1
CDR3nt: TGCGCCAGCAGCCCCTTTTCCCCCACTGAAGCTTTCTTT; CDR3aa: CASSPFSPTEAFF; abundance: NA; j_gene: TRBJ1-1; d_gene: NA; v_gene: TRBV4-1
CDR3nt: TGTGCCAGCAGCCCGGACAGCCTTAATGAAAAACTGTTTTTT; CDR3aa: CASSPDSLNEKLFF; abundance: once; j_gene: TRBJ1-4; d_gene: NA; v_gene: TRBV16
CDR3nt: TGTGAATGGGACAGGGTTTATTTAACTAATGAAAAACTGTTTTTT; CDR3aa: CEWDRVYLTNEKLFF; abundance: NA; j_gene: TRBJ1-4; d_gene: TRBD1; v_gene: TRBV6-4
CDR3nt: TGTGCCAGCAGCCCTGGGACAGTGACCTACGAGCAGTACTTC; CDR3aa: CASSPGTVTYEQYF; abundance: NA; j_gene: TRBJ2-7; d_gene: TRBD1; v_gene: TRBV7-9
CDR3nt: TGTGCCAGCAGGGACAGGAACCCCTACGAGCAGTACTTC; CDR3aa: CASRDRNPYEQYF; abundance: NA; j_gene: TRBJ2-7; d_gene: TRBD1; v_gene: TRBV28
CDR3nt: TGTGCCAGCAGAGACCTACAGGGAGGCAACACCATATATTTT; CDR3aa: CASRDLQGGNTIYF; abundance: NA; j_gene: TRBJ1-3; d_gene: NA; v_gene: TRBV27
CDR3nt: TGTGCCAGCAGCGTAGGGCTAAAAGAGACCCAGTACTTC; CDR3aa: CASSVGLKETQYF; abundance: NA; j_gene: TRBJ2-5; d_gene: NA; v_gene: TRBV9
CDR3nt: TGTGCCAGCAGCCCCGCTAGCGGAGGGTCCTACAATGAGCAGTTCTTC; CDR3aa: CASSPASGGSYNEQFF; abundance: NA; j_gene: TRBJ2-1; d_gene: TRBD2; v_gene: TRBV7-9
CDR3nt: TGTGCCAGCAGCGGGTTCTTAGCGGGAGGGCCCACCTACGAGCAGTACTTC; CDR3aa: CASSGFLAGGPTYEQYF; abundance: NA; j_gene: TRBJ2-7; d_gene: TRBD2; v_gene: TRBV11-2
CDR3nt: TGCGCCAGCAGCTCCGACCCCGGGACGGGGTACGAGCAGTACTTC; CDR3aa: CASSSDPGTGYEQYF; abundance: NA; j_gene: TRBJ2-7; d_gene: NA; v_gene: TRBV5-1
CDR3nt: TGCAGTGCTAGGGAAACCTACGAGCAGTACTTC; CDR3aa: CSARETYEQYF; abundance: NA; j_gene: TRBJ2-7; d_gene: NA; v_gene: TRBV20-1
CDR3nt: TGTGCCAGCAGCTTAAGCTTCGGGGAGCTGTTTTTT; CDR3aa: CASSLSFGELFF; abundance: NA; j_gene: TRBJ2-2; d_gene: NA; v_gene: TRBV7-9
CDR3nt: TGTGCCAGCAGCAGTGGGACCGGACAGGTCAATCAGCCCCAGCATTTT; CDR3aa: CASSSGTGQVNQPQHF; abundance: NA; j_gene: TRBJ1-5; d_gene: NA; v_gene: TRBV21-1
CDR3nt: TGTGCCATCAGTGAAACGACTAGCGGGAGATACGAGCAGTACTTC; CDR3aa: CAISETTSGRYEQYF; abundance: NA; j_gene: TRBJ2-7; d_gene: TRBD2; v_gene: TRBV10-3
CDR3nt: TGCAGCGTTGAAGGGCTGGGTGAGCAGTTCTTC; CDR3aa: CSVEGLGEQFF; abundance: NA; j_gene: TRBJ2-1; d_gene: NA; v_gene: TRBV29-1
CDR3nt: TGTGCCAGCAGCGAATTAAGACAGGACCGTAACTATGGCTACACCTTC; CDR3aa: CASSELRQDRNYGYTF; abundance: NA; j_gene: TRBJ1-2; d_gene: NA; v_gene: TRBV7-9
CDR3nt: TGTGCCAGCAGTTTATCCAGGGTGTTCACCTACGAGCAGTACTTC; CDR3aa: CASSLSRVFTYEQYF; abundance: NA; j_gene: TRBJ2-7; d_gene: NA; v_gene: TRBV27
CDR3nt: TGTGCCAGCAGTCTGGTGGGGGCCTACGAGCAGTACTTC; CDR3aa: CASSLVGAYEQYF; abundance: NA; j_gene: TRBJ2-7; d_gene: NA; v_gene: TRBV7-9
CDR3nt: TGTGCCAGTAGCCCCGACCTCCGGGACTCCGAGTACAATGAGCAGTTCTTC; CDR3aa: CASSPDLRDSEYNEQFF; abundance: NA; j_gene: TRBJ2-1; d_gene: NA; v_gene: TRBV19
CDR3nt: TGTGCCAGCAGTGACCACAGTATGGGGGACACTGAAGCTTTCTTT; CDR3aa: CASSDHSMGDTEAFF; abundance: NA; j_gene: TRBJ1-1; d_gene: NA; v_gene: TRBV28
CDR3nt: TGTGCCAGCAGCCCTAGTGCCGATCTTGGTAATGAAAAACTGTTTTTT; CDR3aa: CASSPSADLGNEKLFF; abundance: NA; j_gene: TRBJ1-4; d_gene: NA; v_gene: TRBV13
CDR3nt: TGTGCCAGCAGCACCCCGACTAGCGCGACCTACGAGCAGTACTTC; CDR3aa: CASSTPTSATYEQYF; abundance: NA; j_gene: TRBJ2-7; d_gene: TRBD2; v_gene: TRBV5-4
CDR3nt: TGTGCCAGCAGCGATATAGGGGGCTGGGGCTACAATGAGCAGTTCTTC; CDR3aa: CASSDIGGWGYNEQFF; abundance: NA; j_gene: TRBJ2-1; d_gene: TRBD1; v_gene: TRBV11-3
CDR3nt: TGTGCTAGTGGCGTGACAGGGTCCTACAATGAGCAGTTCTTC; CDR3aa: CASGVTGSYNEQFF; abundance: once; j_gene: TRBJ2-1; d_gene: TRBD1; v_gene: TRBV12-5
CDR3nt: TGTGCCAGCAGTTTGCATGGCAGGGGGTTTTCTGGGGCCAACGTCCTGACTTTC; CDR3aa: CASSLHGRGFSGANVLTF; abundance: NA; j_gene: TRBJ2-6; d_gene: TRBD1; v_gene: TRBV28
CDR3nt: TGTGCCATCAGTGAAGGCGGGAGTAGCACCGGGGAGCTGTTTTTT; CDR3aa: CAISEGGSSTGELFF; abundance: NA; j_gene: TRBJ2-2; d_gene: TRBD2; v_gene: TRBV10-3
CDR3nt: TGTGCCAGCAGTTTATTATGGACAGGGAGCGCCGGGGAGCTGTTTTTT; CDR3aa: CASSLLWTGSAGELFF; abundance: NA; j_gene: TRBJ2-2; d_gene: TRBD1; v_gene: TRBV28
CDR3nt: TGTGCCAGCAGCTCCCTAGAGGGCTACACCTTC; CDR3aa: CASSSLEGYTF; abundance: NA; j_gene: TRBJ1-2; d_gene: NA; v_gene: TRBV5-4
CDR3nt: TGTGCCAGCAGCTCAATAAGGGTCGGGAGGGCTAATGAAAAACTGTTTTTT; CDR3aa: CASSSIRVGRANEKLFF; abundance: once; j_gene: TRBJ1-4; d_gene: NA; v_gene: TRBV7-9
CDR3nt: TGTGCCAGCAGTGAAAACGGTTTGCGGGAGCTGTTTTTT; CDR3aa: CASSENGLRELFF; abundance: NA; j_gene: TRBJ2-2; d_gene: NA; v_gene: TRBV25-1
CDR3nt: TGTGCCAGCAGCCTCCAGGGTCGCGGTCAGCCCCAGCATTTT; CDR3aa: CASSLQGRGQPQHF; abundance: NA; j_gene: TRBJ1-5; d_gene: NA; v_gene: TRBV5-4
CDR3nt: TGTGCCAGCAGTTCCTCCATGAACACTGAAGCTTTCTTT; CDR3aa: CASSSSMNTEAFF; abundance: NA; j_gene: TRBJ1-1; d_gene: NA; v_gene: TRBV27
CDR3nt: TGCGCCAGCAGCCAAGTCGGGGGGGGTAGGGAGCAGTACTTC; CDR3aa: CASSQVGGGREQYF; abundance: NA; j_gene: TRBJ2-7; d_gene: TRBD2; v_gene: TRBV4-1
CDR3nt: TGTGCCAGCAGCCCCAACCGGACTGTGAGGGGAGAGACCCAGTACTTC; CDR3aa: CASSPNRTVRGETQYF; abundance: NA; j_gene: TRBJ2-5; d_gene: NA; v_gene: TRBV14
CDR3nt: TGTGCCAGTAGTATACAGGGCGTCCCACCCTACAATGAGCAGTTCTTC; CDR3aa: CASSIQGVPPYNEQFF; abundance: NA; j_gene: TRBJ2-1; d_gene: NA; v_gene: TRBV19